A selection of T cell receptor beta chains follows, all from one sample in a study of CD8 T cells in Susac syndrome. TCRdb independently ran MiXCR on the immunoSEQ multiplex PCR reads; one entry per CDR3 protein. The table has 200,000 to 250,000 distinct CDR3 sequences, 95% seen once. Sequenced sample: CD4+ T cells from PBMCs. Every receptor here comes from a human donor with multiple sclerosis. Both conserved end residues are part of each CDR3. Each record gives: clone size, V gene, D gene, J gene, CDR3 DNA, CDR3 protein. A D gene is named only where the DNA matches it firmly. Some rows mark clone size as missing; the rest say once, few, many or name a class of expanded clone.

abundance: few
v_gene: TRBV20-1
d_gene: NA
j_gene: TRBJ2-1
CDR3nt: TGCAGTGCTAGGGAAGTGAATGAGCAGTTCTTC
CDR3aa: CSAREVNEQFF

abundance: NA
v_gene: TRBV24-1
d_gene: NA
j_gene: TRBJ2-1
CDR3nt: TGTGCCACCAGTGATGAACTGGGAGCTCAGTTCTTC
CDR3aa: CATSDELGAQFF

abundance: NA
v_gene: TRBV9
d_gene: NA
j_gene: TRBJ2-3
CDR3nt: TGTGCCAGCAGCGTAGGTCGAACAGGGCAGTCCACAGATACGCAGTATTTT
CDR3aa: CASSVGRTGQSTDTQYF

abundance: NA
v_gene: TRBV3-1
d_gene: TRBD2
j_gene: TRBJ2-5
CDR3nt: TGTGCCATAGCCCGGGAGGGGGTCAGGGAGACCCAGTACTTC
CDR3aa: CAIAREGVRETQYF

abundance: NA
v_gene: TRBV29-1
d_gene: TRBD1
j_gene: TRBJ1-1
CDR3nt: TGCAGCGTCCAGGGACAGGGCCGGACTGAAGCTTTCTTT
CDR3aa: CSVQGQGRTEAFF

abundance: NA
v_gene: TRBV30
d_gene: NA
j_gene: TRBJ2-1
CDR3nt: TGTGCCTGGAGTCCAACAGGGAATGAGCAGTTCTTC
CDR3aa: CAWSPTGNEQFF

abundance: NA
v_gene: TRBV3-1
d_gene: NA
j_gene: TRBJ2-2
CDR3nt: TGTGCCAGCAGCCAAAGGGGTGCTAGCCTGGCCGGGGAGCTGTTTTTT
CDR3aa: CASSQRGASLAGELFF

abundance: NA
v_gene: TRBV24-1
d_gene: NA
j_gene: TRBJ1-5
CDR3nt: TGTGCCACCAGTGACCGGGCGGAACAGCCCCAGCATTTT
CDR3aa: CATSDRAEQPQHF

abundance: few
v_gene: TRBV9
d_gene: TRBD1
j_gene: TRBJ1-5
CDR3nt: TGTGCCAGCAGCGCACAGGGGAGTAATCAGCCCCAGCATTTT
CDR3aa: CASSAQGSNQPQHF

abundance: NA
v_gene: TRBV3-1
d_gene: NA
j_gene: TRBJ2-1
CDR3nt: TGTGCCAGCAGCCAAAGCCAGTACAATGAGCAGTTCTTC
CDR3aa: CASSQSQYNEQFF

abundance: NA
v_gene: TRBV20-1
d_gene: NA
j_gene: TRBJ2-1
CDR3nt: TGCAGTGCTTCTGAGAGGGCCTACAATGAGCAGTTCTTC
CDR3aa: CSASERAYNEQFF

abundance: NA
v_gene: TRBV20-1
d_gene: NA
j_gene: TRBJ2-1
CDR3nt: TGCAGTGCGAGCCCTGGGGAAGATGAGCAGTTCTTC
CDR3aa: CSASPGEDEQFF

abundance: NA
v_gene: TRBV30
d_gene: NA
j_gene: TRBJ1-1
CDR3nt: TGTGCCTGGAGTGTCACCCCGAACGGTGAAGCTTTCTTT
CDR3aa: CAWSVTPNGEAFF

abundance: NA
v_gene: TRBV20-1
d_gene: TRBD1
j_gene: TRBJ1-5
CDR3nt: TGCAGTGCCTCTAGGACAGGGGGCTCTCTGTTGGGCAATCAGCCCCAGCATTTT
CDR3aa: CSASRTGGSLLGNQPQHF

abundance: NA
v_gene: TRBV29-1
d_gene: NA
j_gene: TRBJ1-2
CDR3nt: TGCAGCGTCGGGGGTCCCCTGCCCCCCGGGATCTATGGCTACACCTTC
CDR3aa: CSVGGPLPPGIYGYTF

abundance: NA
v_gene: TRBV5-6
d_gene: NA
j_gene: TRBJ2-2
CDR3nt: TGTGCCAGCAGCTTGGATCAGACCCCGAACACCGGGGAGCTGTTTTTT
CDR3aa: CASSLDQTPNTGELFF

abundance: NA
v_gene: TRBV9
d_gene: TRBD2
j_gene: TRBJ2-1
CDR3nt: TGTGCCAGCAGCGTGGGAAGCGGGGGGGCCTATGAGCAGTTCTTC
CDR3aa: CASSVGSGGAYEQFF

abundance: NA
v_gene: TRBV2
d_gene: TRBD1
j_gene: TRBJ1-5
CDR3nt: TGTGCCAGCAGTGAAGTGGGGACAGTTCATAGCAATCAGCCCCAGCATTTT
CDR3aa: CASSEVGTVHSNQPQHF

abundance: NA
v_gene: TRBV4-1
d_gene: NA
j_gene: TRBJ2-5
CDR3nt: TGCGCCAGCAGCCAACGGGAACAAGAGACCCAGTACTTC
CDR3aa: CASSQREQETQYF

abundance: NA
v_gene: TRBV5-4
d_gene: NA
j_gene: TRBJ2-1
CDR3nt: TGTGCCAGCAGCCCGAGGACAGAAGAGCAGTTCTTC
CDR3aa: CASSPRTEEQFF

abundance: NA
v_gene: TRBV24-1
d_gene: TRBD2
j_gene: TRBJ2-1
CDR3nt: TGTGCCACCAGTGCCACCGGGGGGAATGAGCAGTTCTTC
CDR3aa: CATSATGGNEQFF

abundance: NA
v_gene: TRBV5-6
d_gene: NA
j_gene: TRBJ1-2
CDR3nt: TGTGCCAGCAGCTTGACGGCGGCGGCTGGCTACACCTTC
CDR3aa: CASSLTAAAGYTF

abundance: NA
v_gene: TRBV5-1
d_gene: TRBD1
j_gene: TRBJ2-1
CDR3nt: TGCGCCAGCAGTAAGGACAGGAAGGTGAAGGATGAGCAGTTCTTC
CDR3aa: CASSKDRKVKDEQFF

abundance: once
v_gene: TRBV20-1
d_gene: NA
j_gene: TRBJ2-5
CDR3nt: TGCAGTCTGACGAGTCGAGAGACCCAGTACTTC
CDR3aa: CSLTSRETQYF

abundance: NA
v_gene: TRBV29-1
d_gene: NA
j_gene: TRBJ1-4
CDR3nt: TGCAGCGTTCGAGGACCGTCAACTAATGAAAAACTGTTTTTT
CDR3aa: CSVRGPSTNEKLFF

abundance: NA
v_gene: TRBV12-3/TRBV12-4
d_gene: NA
j_gene: TRBJ2-2
CDR3nt: TGTGCCAGCAGAGCTTCCTCGGGGCAGAACACCGGGGAGCTGTTTTTT
CDR3aa: CASRASSGQNTGELFF

abundance: NA
v_gene: TRBV30
d_gene: NA
j_gene: TRBJ2-4
CDR3nt: TGTGCCTGGAGTCTGGCAGGGTGGGACATTCAGTACTTC
CDR3aa: CAWSLAGWDIQYF

abundance: NA
v_gene: TRBV30
d_gene: NA
j_gene: TRBJ2-1
CDR3nt: TGTGCCTGGAGTGCCTCCTTAGGAAATGAGCAGTTCTTC
CDR3aa: CAWSASLGNEQFF

abundance: NA
v_gene: TRBV20-1
d_gene: NA
j_gene: TRBJ1-4
CDR3nt: TGCAGTGCGGTCAAAGGGCCGGCTAATGAAAAACTGTTTTTT
CDR3aa: CSAVKGPANEKLFF